Reported below is one TCR beta chain. The antigen is unknown. The sample is drawn from a study of T cell responses to AZD1222 COVID-19 vaccine. Study observations and caveats: White British people made up most donors, females outnumbered males, and clonal diversity was possibly underestimated.

Trimming left V 3 bases short and J 2 bases short, with 7 bases between. CDR3 size: 14 residues. Germline V gene data show CDR1 as MDHEN and CDR2 as SYDVKM. Measured with immunoSEQ multiplex PCR; TCRdb has only the in-frame clones, and not every one. The table has about 160,000 clones, about 90% seen once. The clonotype was recovered from an adult in good health. This chain connects TRBV28 to TRBJ2-2; D gene unclear. Sequencing used peripheral blood, obtained on day 0 of MenACWY control vaccination. CDR3 residues: CASSFQLNTGELFF. The CDR3 region has the DNA TGTGCCAGCAGTTTTCAATTAAACACCGGGGAGCTGTTTTTT.